These T cell receptor beta chains were read from a single sample in a study of blood T cell repertoires in COVID-19. The data were produced by immunoSEQ multiplex PCR, yet TCRdb's version contains in-frame clones alone and is incomplete. The data show about 350,000 clones, with approximately 91% seen just once and about 7% held by the top ten. The sequenced material came from peripheral blood. The receptors shown here come from a woman in her 70s with COVID-19, enrolled during active disease. Both conserved end residues are part of each CDR3. A D gene is named only where the DNA matches it firmly. The size field is filled for only some rows; it gives once, few, many or a size class.

cdr3_aa: CASSLRDRGGETQYF
cdr3_nt: TGTGCCAGCAGCTTAAGGGACAGAGGGGGAGAGACCCAGTACTTC
d_call: TRBD1
v_call: TRBV7-8
clone_size: -
j_call: TRBJ2-5

cdr3_aa: CASSQVHLHTQYF
cdr3_nt: TGCGCCAGCAGCCAAGTGCACCTACATACGCAGTATTTT
d_call: -
v_call: TRBV4-3
clone_size: few
j_call: TRBJ2-3

cdr3_aa: CATEAGTSGWDEQFF
cdr3_nt: TGTGCCACCGAGGCCGGGACTAGCGGTTGGGATGAGCAGTTCTTC
d_call: TRBD2
v_call: TRBV10-3
clone_size: -
j_call: TRBJ2-1

cdr3_aa: CASSKFDTGELFF
cdr3_nt: TGTGCCAGCAGCAAATTCGACACCGGGGAGCTGTTTTTT
d_call: -
v_call: TRBV21-1
clone_size: -
j_call: TRBJ2-2

cdr3_aa: CAIKLSGSGNTIYF
cdr3_nt: TGTGCCATCAAATTGTCAGGCTCTGGAAACACCATATATTTT
d_call: -
v_call: TRBV10-3
clone_size: -
j_call: TRBJ1-3

cdr3_aa: CASNTAVDEQFF
cdr3_nt: TGTGCCAGTAATACGGCGGTCGATGAGCAGTTCTTC
d_call: -
v_call: TRBV19
clone_size: -
j_call: TRBJ2-1

cdr3_aa: CASSLTGGGGYGYTF
cdr3_nt: TGTGCCAGCAGCTTGACAGGGGGCGGGGGATATGGCTACACCTTC
d_call: TRBD1
v_call: TRBV7-2
clone_size: -
j_call: TRBJ1-2

cdr3_aa: CASSQDEPGGTEAFF
cdr3_nt: TGTGCCAGCAGCCAAGATGAACCCGGGGGGACTGAAGCTTTCTTT
d_call: -
v_call: TRBV4-2
clone_size: -
j_call: TRBJ1-1

cdr3_aa: CASSEGARGRRGYTF
cdr3_nt: TGTGCCAGCAGTGAAGGAGCCAGGGGGCGACGGGGCTACACCTTC
d_call: TRBD1
v_call: TRBV6-1
clone_size: -
j_call: TRBJ1-2

cdr3_aa: CASSEKIGGHDYNTEAFF
cdr3_nt: TGTGCCAGCAGTGAAAAGATAGGGGGCCATGATTATAACACTGAAGCTTTCTTT
d_call: TRBD1
v_call: TRBV6-1
clone_size: once
j_call: TRBJ1-1

cdr3_aa: CASSLRANEKLFF
cdr3_nt: TGTGCCAGCAGCTTACGAGCGAATGAAAAACTGTTTTTT
d_call: -
v_call: TRBV7-2
clone_size: -
j_call: TRBJ1-4

cdr3_aa: CATSRGKQGGNTEAFF
cdr3_nt: TGTGCCACCAGCAGGGGGAAACAGGGGGGAAACACTGAAGCTTTCTTT
d_call: TRBD1
v_call: TRBV15
clone_size: few
j_call: TRBJ1-1

cdr3_aa: CASSGSLGQPQHF
cdr3_nt: TGTGCCAGCAGCGGTAGCTTAGGTCAGCCCCAGCATTTT
d_call: -
v_call: TRBV9
clone_size: once
j_call: TRBJ1-5

cdr3_aa: CASSGEREREQYF
cdr3_nt: TGTGCCAGCAGCGGGGAGAGGGAACGTGAGCAGTACTTC
d_call: -
v_call: TRBV2
clone_size: -
j_call: TRBJ2-7

cdr3_aa: CASSVPGRSNQPQHF
cdr3_nt: TGTGCCAGCAGTGTCCCGGGAAGGAGCAATCAGCCCCAGCATTTT
d_call: -
v_call: TRBV2
clone_size: -
j_call: TRBJ1-5

cdr3_aa: CASRSGGGGYTF
cdr3_nt: TGTGCCAGCAGATCGGGGGGCGGTGGCTACACCTTC
d_call: -
v_call: TRBV7-2
clone_size: -
j_call: TRBJ1-2

cdr3_aa: CSVLVVGSSVSYGYTF
cdr3_nt: TGCAGCGTCCTCGTGGTAGGGAGTTCAGTTAGCTATGGCTACACCTTC
d_call: -
v_call: TRBV29-1
clone_size: -
j_call: TRBJ1-2

cdr3_aa: CASSSPSYNEQFF
cdr3_nt: TGCGCCAGCAGCTCCCCTTCCTACAATGAGCAGTTCTTC
d_call: -
v_call: TRBV5-1
clone_size: -
j_call: TRBJ2-1

cdr3_aa: CASSSQTVQPQHF
cdr3_nt: TGTGCCAGCAGTTCACAGACGGTCCAGCCCCAGCATTTT
d_call: -
v_call: TRBV2
clone_size: -
j_call: TRBJ1-5

cdr3_aa: CASSLHGTGQFTLHF
cdr3_nt: TGTGCCAGCAGTTTACACGGGACAGGGCAATTCACCCTCCACTTT
d_call: TRBD1
v_call: TRBV28
clone_size: once
j_call: TRBJ1-6

cdr3_aa: CASSLDRGLVYGYTF
cdr3_nt: TGTGCCAGCAGCTTAGACAGGGGGTTGGTCTATGGCTACACCTTC
d_call: TRBD1
v_call: TRBV5-4
clone_size: -
j_call: TRBJ1-2

cdr3_aa: CASSQASRQFNEKLFF
cdr3_nt: TGCGCCAGCAGCCAAGCCAGCCGACAGTTTAATGAAAAACTGTTTTTT
d_call: -
v_call: TRBV4-1
clone_size: -
j_call: TRBJ1-4

cdr3_aa: CASSVGTGASNQPQHF
cdr3_nt: TGTGCCAGCAGCGTGGGGACAGGGGCGAGCAATCAGCCCCAGCATTTT
d_call: TRBD1
v_call: TRBV7-9
clone_size: -
j_call: TRBJ1-5

cdr3_aa: CASRGLQSTDTQYF
cdr3_nt: TGTGCCAGCAGGGGACTTCAGAGCACAGATACGCAGTATTTT
d_call: -
v_call: TRBV6-5
clone_size: -
j_call: TRBJ2-3

cdr3_aa: CASSRTEGVYEQYF
cdr3_nt: TGTGCCAGCTCTCGGACAGAGGGGGTTTACGAGCAGTACTTC
d_call: -
v_call: TRBV18
clone_size: -
j_call: TRBJ2-7

cdr3_aa: CAWRQGRLTF
cdr3_nt: TGTGCCTGGAGGCAGGGCCGTTTAACCTTC
d_call: -
v_call: TRBV30
clone_size: -
j_call: TRBJ1-2

cdr3_aa: CASSPPETGYEQYF
cdr3_nt: TGTGCCAGCAGCCCCCCGGAGACAGGCTACGAGCAGTACTTC
d_call: -
v_call: TRBV5-6
clone_size: -
j_call: TRBJ2-7

cdr3_aa: CASSPAGISYEQYF
cdr3_nt: TGTGCCAGCAGCCCAGCGGGGATCTCCTACGAGCAGTACTTC
d_call: TRBD2
v_call: TRBV7-2
clone_size: -
j_call: TRBJ2-7

cdr3_aa: CASSPTSGGAWNEQFF
cdr3_nt: TGTGCCAGCAGCCCAACTAGCGGGGGGGCCTGGAATGAGCAGTTCTTC
d_call: TRBD2
v_call: TRBV9
clone_size: -
j_call: TRBJ2-1

cdr3_aa: CASSEGTAVFF
cdr3_nt: TGTGCCAGCAGTGAAGGGACAGCCGTGTTTTTT
d_call: -
v_call: TRBV2
clone_size: once
j_call: TRBJ1-4

cdr3_aa: CASRITGTAQPQHF
cdr3_nt: TGTGCCAGCAGGATTACAGGTACTGCCCAGCCCCAGCATTTT
d_call: -
v_call: TRBV28
clone_size: once
j_call: TRBJ1-5

cdr3_aa: CASSLDQGLAGPSYEQYF
cdr3_nt: TGTGCCAGCAGCTTAGATCAGGGGCTAGCGGGCCCCAGCTACGAGCAGTACTTC
d_call: TRBD2
v_call: TRBV11-2
clone_size: -
j_call: TRBJ2-7

cdr3_aa: CASSGSGLAGTDTQYF
cdr3_nt: TGTGCCAGCAGCGGCTCGGGACTAGCGGGGACAGATACGCAGTATTTT
d_call: TRBD2
v_call: TRBV5-5
clone_size: -
j_call: TRBJ2-3

cdr3_aa: CASSPGQAFSGNTIYF
cdr3_nt: TGTGCCAGCTCACCAGGACAGGCCTTCTCTGGAAACACCATATATTTT
d_call: TRBD1
v_call: TRBV18
clone_size: -
j_call: TRBJ1-3

cdr3_aa: CASSPGVQGFYGYTF
cdr3_nt: TGTGCCAGTAGCCCCGGCGTACAGGGGTTCTATGGCTACACCTTC
d_call: TRBD1
v_call: TRBV19
clone_size: -
j_call: TRBJ1-2

cdr3_aa: CASSSGQGLNQPQHF
cdr3_nt: TGTGCCAGCAGTTCGGGACAGGGTCTCAATCAGCCCCAGCATTTT
d_call: TRBD1
v_call: TRBV7-6
clone_size: -
j_call: TRBJ1-5

cdr3_aa: CASSEGVAQPQHF
cdr3_nt: TGTGCCAGCAGTGAAGGTGTGGCTCAGCCCCAGCATTTT
d_call: -
v_call: TRBV6-1
clone_size: -
j_call: TRBJ1-5

cdr3_aa: CASSMTGEAYEQYF
cdr3_nt: TGTGCCAGCAGTATGACAGGGGAAGCCTACGAGCAGTACTTC
d_call: TRBD1
v_call: TRBV2
clone_size: -
j_call: TRBJ2-7

cdr3_aa: CASSWLGQANTEAFF
cdr3_nt: TGCGCCAGCAGCTGGTTGGGACAGGCAAACACTGAAGCTTTCTTT
d_call: TRBD1
v_call: TRBV5-1
clone_size: -
j_call: TRBJ1-1

cdr3_aa: CAWSVYGTGGGNYGYTF
cdr3_nt: TGTGCCTGGAGTGTATACGGGACAGGGGGCGGGAACTATGGCTACACCTTC
d_call: TRBD1
v_call: TRBV30
clone_size: -
j_call: TRBJ1-2

cdr3_aa: CASSPLTGGYTF
cdr3_nt: TGCGCCAGCAGCCCACTGACTGGAGGCTACACCTTC
d_call: -
v_call: TRBV5-1
clone_size: few
j_call: TRBJ1-2

cdr3_aa: CASSVGDSPPDTQYF
cdr3_nt: TGTGCCAGCAGCGTAGGGGACTCCCCCCCAGATACGCAGTATTTT
d_call: -
v_call: TRBV9
clone_size: -
j_call: TRBJ2-3

cdr3_aa: CASSGTEGQPQHF
cdr3_nt: TGTGCCAGCAGCGGGACAGAAGGTCAGCCCCAGCATTTT
d_call: TRBD1
v_call: TRBV5-8
clone_size: -
j_call: TRBJ1-5

cdr3_aa: CASSVSGESVEQFF
cdr3_nt: TGTGCCAGCAGCGTTAGCGGGGAGTCTGTGGAGCAGTTCTTC
d_call: TRBD2
v_call: TRBV9
clone_size: -
j_call: TRBJ2-1

cdr3_aa: CASSSGVRETNEKLFF
cdr3_nt: TGTGCCAGTAGTTCTGGTGTCAGGGAAACTAATGAAAAACTGTTTTTT
d_call: -
v_call: TRBV19
clone_size: few
j_call: TRBJ1-4

cdr3_aa: CSASIGNQPQHF
cdr3_nt: TGCAGTGCTAGTATAGGCAATCAGCCCCAGCATTTT
d_call: -
v_call: TRBV20-1
clone_size: -
j_call: TRBJ1-5

cdr3_aa: CASSLATGGRTEAFF
cdr3_nt: TGCGCCAGCAGCTTGGCCACAGGGGGAAGGACTGAAGCTTTCTTT
d_call: TRBD1
v_call: TRBV5-1
clone_size: once
j_call: TRBJ1-1

cdr3_aa: CASSIGQGLVPEAFF
cdr3_nt: TGTGCCAGCAGCATAGGACAGGGATTGGTCCCTGAAGCTTTCTTT
d_call: TRBD1
v_call: TRBV5-8
clone_size: -
j_call: TRBJ1-1

cdr3_aa: CASSAEAGGRGNEQFF
cdr3_nt: TGTGCCAGCAGCGCGGAAGCGGGGGGTCGTGGGAATGAGCAGTTCTTC
d_call: TRBD2
v_call: TRBV7-2
clone_size: once
j_call: TRBJ2-1

cdr3_aa: CASSFDTGSFDGYTF
cdr3_nt: TGTGCCAGCAGCTTTGATACAGGGAGTTTTGATGGCTACACCTTC
d_call: -
v_call: TRBV7-2
clone_size: once
j_call: TRBJ1-2